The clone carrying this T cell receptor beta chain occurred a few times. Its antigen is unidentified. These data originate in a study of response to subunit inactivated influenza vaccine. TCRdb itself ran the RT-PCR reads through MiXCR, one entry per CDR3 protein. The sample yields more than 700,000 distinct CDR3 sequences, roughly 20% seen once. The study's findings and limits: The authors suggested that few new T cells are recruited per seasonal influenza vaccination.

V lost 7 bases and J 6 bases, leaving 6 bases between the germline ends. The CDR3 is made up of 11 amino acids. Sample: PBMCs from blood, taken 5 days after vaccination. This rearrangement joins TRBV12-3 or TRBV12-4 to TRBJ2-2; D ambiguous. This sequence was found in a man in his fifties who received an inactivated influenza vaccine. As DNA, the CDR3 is TGTGCCAGCACCTCGTCCGGGGAGCTGTTTTTT. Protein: CASTSSGELFF.